A selection of T cell receptor beta chains follows, all from one sample in a study of shared clonotypes between healthy human individuals. TCRdb's table, derived via immunoSEQ multiplex PCR, lists solely in-frame clones and lacks some. The table records roughly 2,500,000 clones, over 85% of them present only once. The sample taken for sequencing was naive CD4+ T cells from PBMCs. These receptors were collected from a man in his late teens or twenties in good health. Some clones in this sample may be carry-over from other donors' samples. The CDR3 runs from the conserved cysteine through the conserved F or W. The D gene is left open where the match is weak. For some rows the clone size is stated as once, few or many, or as a class when expanded; others skip it.

j_call clone_size v_call d_call cdr3_nt cdr3_aa
TRBJ1-1 NA TRBV11-2 TRBD1 TGTGCCAGCAGCGCCGGGACAGGGGTAGTGAACACTGAAGCTTTCTTT CASSAGTGVVNTEAFF
TRBJ2-1 NA TRBV28 NA TGTGCCAGCAGTTTACAGGTCTCCTACAATGAGCAGTTCTTC CASSLQVSYNEQFF
TRBJ1-3 NA TRBV7-2 NA TGTGCCAGCAGCTTAGGGAGATACACCATATATTTT CASSLGRYTIYF
TRBJ2-5 NA TRBV7-9 NA TGTGCCAGCAGCTGGGGACAAGAGACCCAGTACTTC CASSWGQETQYF
TRBJ2-5 NA TRBV7-2 TRBD2 TGTGCCAGCAGCTCGCCAGCGGGAAGGCGCCAAGAGACCCAGTACTTC CASSSPAGRRQETQYF
TRBJ2-5 NA TRBV29-1 TRBD1 TGCAGCGTCCACAGGGGCAAAGAGACCCAGTACTTC CSVHRGKETQYF
TRBJ2-3 NA TRBV18 NA TGTGCCAGCTCACCAGGCCTGGGAGCGGAGGCGGGAGATACGCAGTATTTT CASSPGLGAEAGDTQYF
TRBJ2-3 NA TRBV11-3 NA TGTGCCAGCAGCTTATCCGAGGGGCATACGCAGTATTTT CASSLSEGHTQYF
TRBJ2-7 NA TRBV14 TRBD2 TGTGCCAGCAGCCCTTCTCGGGGAAGGGGGCCTCGGACTAGCGGGATTACCTACGAGCAGTACTTC CASSPSRGRGPRTSGITYEQYF
TRBJ1-3 NA TRBV28 NA TGTGCCAGCAGGATCAGGGCCGAGTCTGGAAACACCATATATTTT CASRIRAESGNTIYF
TRBJ2-7 NA TRBV7-9 TRBD1 TGTGCCAGCAGCCCCCCCGGACAGGGCTACGAGCAGTACTTC CASSPPGQGYEQYF
TRBJ2-7 few TRBV6-1 TRBD2 TGTGCCAGCAGCGAGGGACTAGCGGGATCCTACGAGCAGTACTTC CASSEGLAGSYEQYF
TRBJ2-3 NA TRBV2 NA TGTGCCAGCGTCGAACAGACTAGCACAGATACGCAGTATTTT CASVEQTSTDTQYF
TRBJ1-2 NA TRBV5-4 NA TGTGCCAGCAGTCCGGACAGTAACTATGGCTACACCTTC CASSPDSNYGYTF
TRBJ2-3 NA TRBV7-7 NA TGTGCCAGCAGCCCCAACCGGCAGAACACAGATACGCAGTATTTT CASSPNRQNTDTQYF
TRBJ1-1 NA TRBV30 NA TGTGCCTGGAGTTGGCTTTTTCCGGCAGGGCCCTCCGGGGTTATGAACACTGAAGCTTTCTTT CAWSWLFPAGPSGVMNTEAFF
TRBJ1-2 few TRBV5-1 TRBD1 TGCGCCAGCAGCGTGGACAGGGGTGCCTATGGCTACACCTTC CASSVDRGAYGYTF
TRBJ2-6 NA TRBV11-2 NA TGTGCCAGCAGCTCTACAGACTCTGGGGCCAACGTCCTGACTTTC CASSSTDSGANVLTF
TRBJ2-5 NA TRBV5-4 NA TGTGCCAGCAGCTTCGGGTCCGGAGGCCAAGAGACCCAGTACTTC CASSFGSGGQETQYF
TRBJ1-2 NA TRBV19 NA TGTGCCAGTAGTGGCCAGGGCAGCGTAATTTTATATGGCTACACCTTC CASSGQGSVILYGYTF
TRBJ2-1 NA TRBV30 TRBD1 TGTGCCTGGAAAGGGACAGGGTGGCCTGGGTACAATGAGCAGTTCTTC CAWKGTGWPGYNEQFF
TRBJ2-7 NA TRBV5-1 TRBD1 TGCGCCAGCAGCTTTTCCCCCACCCTGATACCGGGACAGGGAGCCTACGAGCAGTACTTC CASSFSPTLIPGQGAYEQYF
TRBJ2-1 NA TRBV11-2 TRBD2 TGTGCCAGCAGCTGGAGAGCGGGGTTCAATGAGCAGTTCTTC CASSWRAGFNEQFF
TRBJ1-4 once TRBV18 TRBD1 TGTGCCAGCTCCCTCTTCGGACAGGGGAATGAAAAACTGTTTTTT CASSLFGQGNEKLFF
TRBJ2-4 once TRBV4-1 TRBD2 TGCGCCAGCAGCCAAGATAAAGCGGGGACCTTATCGGTAGCCAAAAACATTCAGTACTTC CASSQDKAGTLSVAKNIQYF
TRBJ2-2 NA TRBV7-3 TRBD1 TGTGCCAGCAGCCGCGCAGGGGGCGCGGACACCGGGGAGCTGTTTTTT CASSRAGGADTGELFF
TRBJ2-3 NA TRBV29-1 TRBD2 TGCAGCGTTACGGGGGGGAGTTTGTTAGGTGATACGCAGTATTTT CSVTGGSLLGDTQYF
TRBJ2-2 few TRBV10-1 NA TGCGCCAGCAGTGGTCCCGGGGAGCTGTTTTTT CASSGPGELFF
TRBJ1-5 NA TRBV9 NA TGTGCCAGCAGCGCCGGGGGGCAGAGCAATCAGCCCCAGCATTTT CASSAGGQSNQPQHF
TRBJ1-2 NA TRBV18 NA TGTGCCAGCTCACCCCTATCTCAACCAACTTATGGCTACACCTTC CASSPLSQPTYGYTF
TRBJ2-7 NA TRBV19 TRBD2 TGTGCCAGTAGGGCTAGCGGAATCTACGAGCAGTACTTC CASRASGIYEQYF
TRBJ2-2 NA TRBV7-6 TRBD1 TGTGCCAGCAGCTTACAGACAGGGGGCGCGAACACCGGGGAGCTGTTTTTT CASSLQTGGANTGELFF
TRBJ1-3 NA TRBV30 TRBD1 TGTGCCTGGAGTCTGACAGGGGCTGGAAACACCATATATTTT CAWSLTGAGNTIYF
TRBJ2-2 once TRBV7-8 TRBD2 TGTGCCAGCAGCTTATTAGGACTAGCGGGAGTAGGTCTTGCCGGGGAGCTGTTTTTT CASSLLGLAGVGLAGELFF
TRBJ2-1 NA TRBV7-9 TRBD2 TGTGCCAGCAGCTTGGCCGGGACTAGCGAGCAGTTCTTC CASSLAGTSEQFF
TRBJ1-2 NA TRBV2 TRBD1 TGTGCCAGCAGTGGACTGACAGGGGGCAGTGGTGGCTACACCTTC CASSGLTGGSGGYTF
TRBJ1-5 NA TRBV27 NA TGTGCCTGGCACGGAAAGGGAGCCAGCAATCAGCCCCAGCATTTT CAWHGKGASNQPQHF
TRBJ1-5 NA TRBV11-3 NA TGTGCCAGCAGCTTAGAGAAGGGGTTACCCCAGCATTTT CASSLEKGLPQHF
TRBJ2-7 once TRBV2 NA TGTGCCAGCAGTGATTGGACTTCGAGCTCCTACGAGCAGTACTTC CASSDWTSSSYEQYF
TRBJ1-1 NA TRBV5-1 NA TGCGCCAGCAGCTTGGTCCCGGGAGGCACTGAAGCTTTCTTT CASSLVPGGTEAFF
TRBJ1-1 NA TRBV6-6 NA TGTGCCAGCAGTTACAAAGGGGCGGAAGCTTTCTTT CASSYKGAEAFF
TRBJ2-3 NA TRBV7-9 TRBD2 TGTGCCAGCAGCTGGGGACTAGCGGAGATTAGCACAGATACGCAGTATTTT CASSWGLAEISTDTQYF
TRBJ1-1 once TRBV18 TRBD1 TGTGCCAGCTCACTATCGACAGGGGAGAACACTGAAGCTTTCTTT CASSLSTGENTEAFF
TRBJ2-5 once TRBV28 NA TGTGCCAGCAGCAGGGTTCAAGAGACCCAGTACTTC CASSRVQETQYF
TRBJ2-7 NA TRBV28 TRBD1 TGTGCCAGCCGCCGGGACAGTTATTACGAGCAGTACTTC CASRRDSYYEQYF
TRBJ2-7 NA TRBV11-2 TRBD1 TGTGCCAGCAGCCTTCGGGACAGATACTCCTACGAGCAGTACTTC CASSLRDRYSYEQYF
TRBJ2-7 NA TRBV6-1 NA TGTGCCAGCAGTGAAGGGCAGGACTACGAGCAGTACTTC CASSEGQDYEQYF
TRBJ1-1 NA TRBV9 NA TGTGCCAGCAGCGCCCACACGGCGGGCACTGAAGCTTTCTTT CASSAHTAGTEAFF
TRBJ2-1 NA TRBV28 TRBD1 TGTGCCAGCAGTTTGTTACAGGGGGAAAATGAGCAGTTCTTC CASSLLQGENEQFF
TRBJ2-3 NA TRBV27 NA TGTGCCACCTCAAAGGGGTTGGGGCGCCTCACAGATACGCAGTATTTT CATSKGLGRLTDTQYF
TRBJ2-3 NA TRBV18 NA TGTGCCAGCTCACCAACGGCAGGGTTCACAGATACGCAGTATTTT CASSPTAGFTDTQYF
TRBJ2-5 NA TRBV6-5 NA TGTGCCAGCAGTTCGGGCCTCAGGGAGCAGTACTTC CASSSGLREQYF
TRBJ2-3 NA TRBV25-1 NA TGTGCCAGCAGTACCTGGGATAGCACAGATACGCAGTATTTT CASSTWDSTDTQYF